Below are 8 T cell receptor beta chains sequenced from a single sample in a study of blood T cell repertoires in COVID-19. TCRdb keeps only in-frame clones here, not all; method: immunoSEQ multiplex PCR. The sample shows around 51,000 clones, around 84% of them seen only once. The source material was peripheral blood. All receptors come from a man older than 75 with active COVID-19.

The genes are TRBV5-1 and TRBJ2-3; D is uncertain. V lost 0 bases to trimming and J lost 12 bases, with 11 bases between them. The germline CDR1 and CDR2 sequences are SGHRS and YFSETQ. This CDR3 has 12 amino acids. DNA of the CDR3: TGCGCCAGCAGCTTGGTACTCAATCCACAGTATTTT. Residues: CASSLVLNPQYF.

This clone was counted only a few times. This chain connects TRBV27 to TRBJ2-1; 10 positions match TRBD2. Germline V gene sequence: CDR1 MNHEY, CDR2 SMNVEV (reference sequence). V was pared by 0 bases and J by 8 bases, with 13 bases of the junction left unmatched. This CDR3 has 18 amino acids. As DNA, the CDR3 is TGTGCCAGCAGTTTATCCCCACTAGCGGGGTTGGGTACATATGAGCAGTTCTTC. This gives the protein CASSLSPLAGLGTYEQFF.

The chain's CDR3 is CASDKPKKGLANTGELFF. For the CDR3, the DNA is TGTGCTAGTGATAAGCCGAAAAAAGGACTAGCAAACACCGGGGAGCTGTTTTTT. V and J are TRBV12-5 and TRBJ2-2; TRBD2 matches at 8 bases. The CDR3 length is 18 residues. The germline gives CDR1 LGHNT, CDR2 FRNRAP. V gave up 7 bases and J gave up 2 bases; unmatched junction bases: 15.

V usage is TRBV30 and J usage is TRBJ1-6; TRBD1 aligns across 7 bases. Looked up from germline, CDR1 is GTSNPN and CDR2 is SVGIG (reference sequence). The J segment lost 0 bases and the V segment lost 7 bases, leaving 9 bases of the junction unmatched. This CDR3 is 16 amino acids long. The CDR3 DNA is TGTGCCTCGACACAGGGGCCGTCCTCCTATAATTCACCCCTCCACTTT. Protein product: CASTQGPSSYNSPLHF.

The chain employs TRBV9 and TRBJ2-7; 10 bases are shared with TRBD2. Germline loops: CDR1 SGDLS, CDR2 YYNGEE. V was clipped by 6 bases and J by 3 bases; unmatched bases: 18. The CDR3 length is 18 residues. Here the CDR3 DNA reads TGTGCCAGCAATCCGGGGATGTGGCAGCGGGAGGGGATCTACGAGCAGTACTTC. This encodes CASNPGMWQREGIYEQYF.

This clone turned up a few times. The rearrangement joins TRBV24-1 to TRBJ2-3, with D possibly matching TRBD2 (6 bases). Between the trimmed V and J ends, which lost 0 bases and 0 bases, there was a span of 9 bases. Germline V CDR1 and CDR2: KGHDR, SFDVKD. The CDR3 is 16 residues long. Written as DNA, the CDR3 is TGTGCCACCAGTGATTTGGTCGGGACTAGCACAGATACGCAGTATTTT. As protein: CATSDLVGTSTDTQYF.

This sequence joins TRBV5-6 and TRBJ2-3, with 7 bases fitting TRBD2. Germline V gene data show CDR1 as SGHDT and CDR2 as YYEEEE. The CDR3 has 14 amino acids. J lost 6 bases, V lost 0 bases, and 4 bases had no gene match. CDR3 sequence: CASSLGLAGDTQYF. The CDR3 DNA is TGTGCCAGCAGCTTGGGACTAGCTGGGGATACGCAGTATTTT.

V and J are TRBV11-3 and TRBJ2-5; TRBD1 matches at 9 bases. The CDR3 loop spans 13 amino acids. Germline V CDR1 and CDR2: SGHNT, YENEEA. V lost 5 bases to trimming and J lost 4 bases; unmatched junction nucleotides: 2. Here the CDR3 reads CASSTGGRETQYF. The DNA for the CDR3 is TGTGCCAGCAGCACAGGGGGCCGAGAGACCCAGTACTTC.